This is a list of T cell receptor beta chains from one sample in a study of T cells after posttransplantation cyclophosphamide. The protocol was immunoSEQ multiplex PCR, while the TCRdb copy is restricted to in-frame clones and leaves out a portion. The table includes 50,000 to 65,000 clones, about 86% detected once. Sequencing input: PBMCs. All receptors derive from a man aged 25-45 years with a blood cancer, CMV-positive, and with a related stem cell donor. The CDR3 runs from the conserved cysteine through the conserved F or W. D genes are given only for firm matches. Size tells how often a clone was seen (once, few, many) or the class of an expanded clone, and some rows leave it out.

J gene | D gene | V gene | clone size | CDR3 DNA | CDR3 protein
TRBJ1-1 | TRBD1 | TRBV28 | . | TGTGCCAGCAGGGGTCGGGACAGACCGAACACTGAAGCTTTCTTT | CASRGRDRPNTEAFF
TRBJ2-7 | TRBD2 | TRBV7-9 | . | TGTGCCAGCAGCTCCTGGAGCGGGACCTTCTCCTACGAGCAGTACTTC | CASSSWSGTFSYEQYF
TRBJ2-6 | . | TRBV5-1 | once | TGCGCCAGCAGCCCGGGCCCGGACAAGTACTCTGGGGCCAACGTCCTGACTTTC | CASSPGPDKYSGANVLTF
TRBJ2-7 | TRBD1 | TRBV27 | . | TGTGCCAGCAGTCCGTTACCCCCGGGACAGGGGGTCTACGAGCAGTACTTC | CASSPLPPGQGVYEQYF
TRBJ1-6 | TRBD1 | TRBV25-1 | . | TGTGCCAGCTCCGGGACAGGGAGTCGAATAGCTAATTCACCCCTCCACTTT | CASSGTGSRIANSPLHF
TRBJ2-3 | . | TRBV6-1 | . | TGTGCCAGCAGTGCCGAGGGACTGGGAACAGATACGCAGTATTTT | CASSAEGLGTDTQYF
TRBJ2-7 | TRBD2 | TRBV25-1 | once | TGTGCCAGCAGACTAGCGACATCCTACGAGCAGTACTTC | CASRLATSYEQYF
TRBJ2-3 | TRBD2 | TRBV9 | . | TGTGCCAGCAGCGTAGGGGCTAGCGGGAGTCAAGATACGCAGTATTTT | CASSVGASGSQDTQYF
TRBJ2-7 | . | TRBV11-3 | . | TGTGCCAGCAGCCTACGAGGTCCCTCCTACGAGCAGTACTTC | CASSLRGPSYEQYF
TRBJ1-3 | TRBD1 | TRBV19 | . | TGTGCCAGTACACCACAGGGGGTAATCTCTGGAAACACCATATATTTT | CASTPQGVISGNTIYF
TRBJ2-3 | . | TRBV7-2 | . | TGTGCCAGCAGTCCACTCTACACAGATACGCAGTATTTT | CASSPLYTDTQYF
TRBJ1-1 | . | TRBV15 | . | TGTGCCACCAGCGGGTCCTACATAGGCGGCACTGAAGCTTTCTTT | CATSGSYIGGTEAFF
TRBJ1-5 | TRBD1 | TRBV28 | . | TGTGCCAGCAGCCTAAGCGGACAGGGGGGTCAGCCCCAGCATTTT | CASSLSGQGGQPQHF
TRBJ2-7 | TRBD1 | TRBV30 | . | TGTGCCTGGAGTTGGGGGGGGACAGGGGGCAGCGAGCAGTACTTC | CAWSWGGTGGSEQYF
TRBJ1-1 | . | TRBV28 | . | TGTGCCAGCACCACTCCGGGTTACACTGAAGCTTTCTTT | CASTTPGYTEAFF
TRBJ2-7 | TRBD2 | TRBV5-1 | . | TGCGCCAGCAGCTTGGGACTAGCGGGAGGAGGGTCCTACGAGCAGTACTTC | CASSLGLAGGGSYEQYF
TRBJ1-2 | . | TRBV7-8 | . | TGTGCCAGCAGCTTAGGGGAGATCTATGGCTACACCTTC | CASSLGEIYGYTF
TRBJ1-1 | . | TRBV29-1 | . | TGCAGCGCCCCCAAGTGGGCTAACACTGAAGCTTTCTTT | CSAPKWANTEAFF
TRBJ2-1 | . | TRBV18 | . | TGTGCCAGCTCACCCAACGTGGGGGGGCAGATGATTGAGCAGTTCTTC | CASSPNVGGQMIEQFF
TRBJ2-7 | TRBD2 | TRBV6-4 | . | TGTGCCAGCAGTGATGGGGGGGACGGCTCCTACGAGCAGTACTTC | CASSDGGDGSYEQYF
TRBJ2-3 | . | TRBV30 | . | TGTGCCTGGAGCGGAGTACGGGTCACAGATACGCAGTATTTT | CAWSGVRVTDTQYF
TRBJ2-1 | TRBD2 | TRBV19 | once | TGTGCCAGTAGGCGGCGGGAGATGAATGAGCAGTTCTTC | CASRRREMNEQFF
TRBJ1-5 | TRBD1 | TRBV5-6 | . | TGTGCCAGCAGCTCGCAAGGAGGGGGCTTCGGGCAGCCCCAGCATTTT | CASSSQGGGFGQPQHF
TRBJ2-1 | . | TRBV7-3 | few | TGTGCCAGCAGCCCTTCCCCGAGCTCGCACAATGAGCAGTTCTTC | CASSPSPSSHNEQFF
TRBJ1-1 | . | TRBV29-1 | . | TGCAGCGTTGTCGTCAGGAACACTGAAGCTTTCTTT | CSVVVRNTEAFF
TRBJ2-3 | TRBD1 | TRBV28 | . | TGTGCCAGCATAGGGACAGGGCTGACAGATACGCAGTATTTT | CASIGTGLTDTQYF